The 17 T cell receptor beta chains below all came from one sample that was sequenced in a study of OX40 agonist ivuxolimab in advanced cancers. Sequencing used immunoSEQ multiplex PCR; TCRdb keeps in-frame clones, though not all of them. This table holds approximately 70,000 clones, 84% found once. The specimen comprised CD4+ or CD8+ T cells sorted from blood, sampled in a trial of the OX40 agonist ivuxolimab. These TCRs come from an adult with an advanced solid tumor such as melanoma, head and neck, liver or kidney cancer.

About this clone: Other DNA sequences in the same sample also yield this CDR3. The chain links TRBV7-9 to TRBJ2-3; 9 bases map to TRBD2. The germline V gene encodes CDR1 SEHNR and CDR2 FQNEAQ (reference sequence). The CDR3 spans 14 residues. The V segment lost 3 bases and the J segment 3 bases; nucleotides outside the gene matches: 1. The CDR3 loop is CASSFTSGTDTQYF. CDR3 DNA sequence: TGTGCCAGCAGCTTTACTAGCGGGACAGATACGCAGTATTTT. Combining the CDR3 with reference TRBV7-9 and TRBJ2-3 gives the whole variable domain DTGVSQNPRHKITKRGQNVTFRCDPISEHNRLYWYRQTLGQGPEFLTYFQNEAQLEKSRLLSDRFSAERPKGSFSTLEIQRTEQGDSAMYLCASSFTSGTDTQYFGPGTRLTVL.

A few counts support this clone. The V gene is TRBV7-2, the J gene TRBJ2-5; 8 bases are shared with TRBD2. V lost 6 bases to trimming and J lost 1 base; unmatched junction nucleotides: 7. The CDR3 runs to 15 residues. CDR1 is SGHTA, CDR2 FQGNSA, per germline. This CDR3 reads CASRGSGIPQETQYF. The CDR3 DNA sequence: TGTGCCAGCAGGGGTAGCGGGATCCCCCAAGAGACCCAGTACTTC.

The chain is built from TRBV6-1 and TRBJ2-3; D gene uncertain. Deletions cut 7 bases from V and 0 bases from J, with 14 bases between. Looked up from germline, CDR1 is MNHNS and CDR2 is SASEGT. The CDR3 spans 15 residues. CDR3 DNA sequence: TGTGCCAGCACTGGGAAGGCGGTTAGCACAGATACGCAGTATTTT. Translating gives CASTGKAVSTDTQYF.

The chain uses TRBV28 and TRBJ1-5; 8 nucleotides match TRBD1. Trimming cost V 6 bases and J 4 bases; bases outside gene matches: 14. The CDR3 contains 17 residues. Germline lookup yields CDR1 MDHEN and CDR2 SYDVKM. CDR3 residues: CASRIAGTGKGNQPQHF. The CDR3 coding sequence is TGTGCCAGCAGGATCGCCGGGACAGGAAAAGGGAATCAGCCCCAGCATTTT.

This chain connects TRBV7-2 to TRBJ2-1, with D perhaps matching TRBD2 (6 bases). V was clipped by 5 bases and J by 4 bases, with 15 bases between them. The germline V gene encodes CDR1 SGHTA and CDR2 FQGNSA. CDR3 length: 15 amino acids. CDR3 sequence: CASSRRSGQYNEQFF. As DNA, the CDR3 is TGTGCCAGCAGCCGACGGAGCGGGCAATACAATGAGCAGTTCTTC.

The rearrangement uses TRBV9 and TRBJ2-3; no clear D. Germline CDR1 is SGDLS and CDR2 is YYNGEE. This CDR3 has 15 residues. Trimming removed 0 bases from V and 6 bases from J, with 14 bases in between. CDR3 DNA: TGTGCCAGCAGCGTAGATGGCTACGGGTTGGATACGCAGTATTTT. The encoded protein is CASSVDGYGLDTQYF.

J is TRBJ1-1 and V is TRBV2; D ambiguous. This CDR3 has 14 residues. Germline CDR1 reads SNHLY; CDR2 reads FYNNEI. The ends were cut back, 5 bases at V and 4 bases at J, with 14 bases in the middle. The DNA of the CDR3 is TGTGCCAGCAGTAGAGACGGCCGGAGCACTGAAGCTTTCTTT. Its protein is CASSRDGRSTEAFF.

This rearrangement joins TRBV18 to TRBJ2-2, with TRBD2 as a possible D gene (6 bases). CDR3 length: 15 amino acids. V was shortened by 0 bases and J by 3 bases, with 8 bases between the two germline ends. The germline CDR1 and CDR2 sequences are KGHSH and LQKENI. This CDR3 reads CASSPPGGYTGELFF. The CDR3 nucleotides are TGTGCCAGCTCACCACCGGGAGGCTACACCGGGGAGCTGTTTTTT.

The J gene is TRBJ1-1, the V gene TRBV18; D not certain. V was clipped by 3 bases and J by 3 bases, with 8 bases between them. Germline V gene data show CDR1 as KGHSH and CDR2 as LQKENI. This CDR3 has 13 residues. In nucleotides, the CDR3 is TGTGCCAGCTCACCCGCCCGAGACACTGAAGCTTTCTTT. Protein: CASSPARDTEAFF.

V and J are TRBV5-8 and TRBJ2-1; 7 bases are a match to TRBD1. Trimming cost V 3 bases and J 4 bases; bases outside gene matches: 1. The CDR3 runs 13 residues. Looked up from germline, CDR1 is SGHTS and CDR2 is YDEGEE. In nucleotides, the CDR3 is TGTGCCAGCAGCTGGGGACAGTACAATGAGCAGTTCTTC. It encodes CASSWGQYNEQFF.

The chain combines TRBV29-1 with TRBJ2-3; 13 bases align to TRBD2. There are 13 residues in the CDR3. CDR1 and CDR2 (germline): SQVTM, ANQGSEA. V trimming: 7 bases; J trimming: 6 bases; junction bases outside the gene matches: 4. The CDR3 DNA sequence: TGCAGCGCGCGACTAGCGGGGGGTGATACGCAGTATTTT. It is translated as CSARLAGGDTQYF.

This clone was counted between two and nine times. Other DNA sequences of this sample code for an identical CDR3. The gene calls are TRBV28 and TRBJ2-5; TRBD2 agrees at 12 bases. This CDR3 spans 16 amino acids. V shed 4 bases, J shed 0 bases, and the junction held 3 bases outside the gene matches. The germline CDR1 and CDR2 sequences are MDHEN and SYDVKM. The CDR3 loop is CASSSRLAGDQETQYF. CDR3 nucleotides: TGTGCCAGCAGTTCGAGACTAGCGGGGGACCAAGAGACCCAGTACTTC.

The chain uses TRBV9 and TRBJ2-7, with 12 bases fitting TRBD1. The CDR3 has 15 amino acids. Looked up from germline, CDR1 is SGDLS and CDR2 is YYNGEE. With V trimmed by 3 bases and J by 4 bases, 5 bases remained unmatched. The CDR3 protein is CASSAGTGGIYEQYF. CDR3 DNA: TGTGCCAGCAGCGCCGGGACAGGGGGCATATACGAGCAGTACTTC.

This chain connects TRBV7-9 to TRBJ1-3, with a tentative D call TRBD1 (6 bases). Germline V lookup: CDR1 SEHNR, CDR2 FQNEAQ (reference sequence). The CDR3 contains 16 residues. Trimming removed 5 bases at V and 0 bases at J, with 14 bases between. CDR3 in amino acids: CASSHYPGASGNTIYF. Here the CDR3 DNA reads TGTGCCAGCAGCCACTACCCAGGGGCCTCTGGAAACACCATATATTTT.

V and J are TRBV28 and TRBJ1-2; D unclear. The CDR3 is 13 amino acids. The V and J ends lost 4 bases and 8 bases respectively, with 14 bases between them. The germline CDR1 and CDR2 sequences are MDHEN and SYDVKM. The CDR3, as DNA: TGTGCCAGCAGTTCCTCTTACCGAGCCGGCTACACCTTC. Encoded protein: CASSSSYRAGYTF.

This chain connects TRBV7-9 to TRBJ1-1; the match to TRBD1 covers 8 bases. CDR3 length: 14 amino acids. V gave up 3 bases and J gave up 4 bases; unmatched junction bases: 4. From germline, CDR1 is SEHNR and CDR2 FQNEAQ (reference sequence). The CDR3 spells CASSFDRGGTEAFF. The CDR3 coding sequence is TGTGCCAGCAGCTTTGACAGGGGTGGCACTGAAGCTTTCTTT.

This clone was counted once. The chain has TRBV5-6 and TRBJ2-3; 11 bases match TRBD2. The CDR3 runs 14 residues. Germline V gene data show CDR1 as SGHDT and CDR2 as YYEEEE. The J segment lost 6 bases and the V segment lost 3 bases, leaving 3 bases of the junction unmatched. CDR3 sequence: CASSWGLAEDTQYF. The CDR3 nucleotides read TGTGCCAGCAGCTGGGGACTAGCGGAGGATACGCAGTATTTT.